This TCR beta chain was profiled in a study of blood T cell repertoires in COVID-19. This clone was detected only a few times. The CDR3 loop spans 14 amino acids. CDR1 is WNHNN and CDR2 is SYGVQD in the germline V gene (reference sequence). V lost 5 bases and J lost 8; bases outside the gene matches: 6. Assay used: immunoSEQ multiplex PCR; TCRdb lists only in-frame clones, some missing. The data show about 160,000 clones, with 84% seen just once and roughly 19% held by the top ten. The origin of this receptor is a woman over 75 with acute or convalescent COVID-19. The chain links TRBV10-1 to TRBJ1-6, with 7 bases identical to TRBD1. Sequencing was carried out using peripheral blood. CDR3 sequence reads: CASSSSGQHSPLHF. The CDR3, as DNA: TGCGCCAGCAGTTCCTCGGGACAGCATTCACCCCTCCACTTT.